These T cell receptor beta chains were read from a single sample in a study of T cell responses to AZD1222 COVID-19 vaccine. The assay was immunoSEQ multiplex PCR, and TCRdb's table has in-frame clones only and misses some. The sample includes tens of thousands of clones, roughly nine tenths of them seen just once. The sequencing used peripheral blood, collected on day 0 of AZD1222 vaccination. The receptor source for this set is an adult in good health. The CDR3 runs from the conserved cysteine through the conserved F or W.

TRBV6-1 CASSDPGLTDTQYF
TRBV7-9 CASSLAEGRGYTF
TRBV29-1 CSVETPDPGYGYTF
TRBV6-5 CASRQGAGNTIYF
TRBV28 CASSIGGTNEKLFF
TRBV6-2/TRBV6-3 CASSYRRDEKLFF
TRBV3-1/TRBV3-2 CASSQDRGGVPLHF
TRBV27 CASSSPVAGGWETQYF
TRBV11-2 CASSLGQGRRTIYF
TRBV2 CASRDRDVCYTF
TRBV2 CASSGLAGGGVGPELFF
TRBV5-6 CASSLDRGLWEGYTF
TRBV9 CASSGRGADGELFF
TRBV28 CASAPSPDTQYF